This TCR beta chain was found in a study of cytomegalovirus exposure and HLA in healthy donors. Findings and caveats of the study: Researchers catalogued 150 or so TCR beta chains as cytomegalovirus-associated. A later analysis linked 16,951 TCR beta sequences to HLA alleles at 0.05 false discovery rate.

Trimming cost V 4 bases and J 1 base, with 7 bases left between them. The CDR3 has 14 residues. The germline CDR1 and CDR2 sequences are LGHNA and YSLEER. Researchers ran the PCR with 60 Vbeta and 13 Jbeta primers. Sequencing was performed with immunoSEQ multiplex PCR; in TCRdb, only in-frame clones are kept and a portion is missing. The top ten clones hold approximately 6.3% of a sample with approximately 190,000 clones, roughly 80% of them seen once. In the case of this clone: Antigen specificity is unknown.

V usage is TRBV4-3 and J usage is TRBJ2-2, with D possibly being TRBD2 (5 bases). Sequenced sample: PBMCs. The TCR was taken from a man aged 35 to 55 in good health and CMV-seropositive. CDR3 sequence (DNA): TGCGCCAGCAGCCTACGGGGGAACACCGGGGAGCTGTTTTTT. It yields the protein CASSLRGNTGELFF.